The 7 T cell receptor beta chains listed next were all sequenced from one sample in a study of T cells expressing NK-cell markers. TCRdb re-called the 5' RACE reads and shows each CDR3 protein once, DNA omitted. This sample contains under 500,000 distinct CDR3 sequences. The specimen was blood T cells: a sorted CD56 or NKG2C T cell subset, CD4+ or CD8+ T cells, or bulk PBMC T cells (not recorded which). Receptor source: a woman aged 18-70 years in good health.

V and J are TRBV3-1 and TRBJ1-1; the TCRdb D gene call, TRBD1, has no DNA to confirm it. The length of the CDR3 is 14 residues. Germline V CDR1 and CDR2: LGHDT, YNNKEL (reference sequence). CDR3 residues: CAATKGAGDTEAFF.

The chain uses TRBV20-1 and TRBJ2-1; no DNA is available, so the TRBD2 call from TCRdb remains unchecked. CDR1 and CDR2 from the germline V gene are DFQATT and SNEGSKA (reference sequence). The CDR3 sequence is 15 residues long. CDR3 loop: CSASEAQRDYNEQFF.

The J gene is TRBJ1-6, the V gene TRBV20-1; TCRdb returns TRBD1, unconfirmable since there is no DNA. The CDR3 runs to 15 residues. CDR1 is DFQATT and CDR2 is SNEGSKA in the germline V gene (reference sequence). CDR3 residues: CSASPRTGQNSPLHF.

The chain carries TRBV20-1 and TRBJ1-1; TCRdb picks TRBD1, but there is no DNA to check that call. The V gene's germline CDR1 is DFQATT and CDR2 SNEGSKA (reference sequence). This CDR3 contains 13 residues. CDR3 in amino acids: CSADRGLRTEAFF.

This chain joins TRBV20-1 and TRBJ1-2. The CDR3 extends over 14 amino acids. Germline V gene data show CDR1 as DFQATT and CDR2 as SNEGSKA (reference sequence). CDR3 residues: CSANGNSPNYGYTF.

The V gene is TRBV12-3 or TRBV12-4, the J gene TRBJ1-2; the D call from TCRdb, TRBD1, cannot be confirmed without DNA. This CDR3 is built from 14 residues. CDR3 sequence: CASTILNRVDGYTF.

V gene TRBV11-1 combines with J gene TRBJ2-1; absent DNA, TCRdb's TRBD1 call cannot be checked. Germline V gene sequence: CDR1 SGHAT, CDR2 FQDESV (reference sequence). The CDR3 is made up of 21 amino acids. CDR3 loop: CASSLAEPYRDRGVNYNEQFF.